These T cell receptor beta chains were read from a single sample in a study of T cells in localized non-small cell lung cancer. TCRdb's table, derived via immunoSEQ multiplex PCR, lists solely in-frame clones and lacks some. Of roughly 39,000 clones listed, roughly nine tenths are singletons. This specimen consisted of PBMCs, obtained before any cancer treatment. These receptors all come from a woman aged 40-75 years with stage II lung adenocarcinoma. Each CDR3 is given with its conserved first and last residue. Fields, in order: J gene, clone size, V gene, D gene, CDR3 protein, CDR3 DNA. D genes are given only for firm matches. Part of the rows lack a size; the others show once, few, many or a class for expanded clones.

>TRBJ2-1|-|TRBV28|TRBD2
CASRYSGNYNEQFF
TGTGCCAGCAGATATAGCGGGAATTACAATGAGCAGTTCTTC
>TRBJ1-5|-|TRBV19|-
CASSIPNMSRGQLNQPQHF
TGTGCCAGTAGTATTCCCAATATGAGCCGGGGGCAGCTCAATCAGCCCCAGCATTTT
>TRBJ1-2|-|TRBV6-1|TRBD1
CASGGTGANYGYTF
TGTGCCAGCGGGGGGACAGGGGCTAACTATGGCTACACCTTC
>TRBJ2-1|-|TRBV5-4|TRBD1
CASSRQGDRYEQFF
TGTGCCAGCAGCAGACAGGGGGATCGATATGAGCAGTTCTTC
>TRBJ2-7|-|TRBV5-1|-
CASSLGPNSYEQYF
TGCGCCAGCAGCTTGGGACCGAACTCCTACGAGCAGTACTTC
>TRBJ1-5|-|TRBV28|-
CASSARSVSNQPQHF
TGTGCCAGCTCCGCCCGAAGCGTTAGCAATCAGCCCCAGCATTTT
>TRBJ2-1|-|TRBV10-2|-
CASSPLEGKGKVF
TGCGCCAGCAGCCCCCTCGAGGGAAAGGGTAAGGTCTTC
>TRBJ1-2|-|TRBV6-6|-
CASSYSGRPGDYGYTF
TGTGCCAGCAGTTACTCAGGCAGACCTGGGGACTATGGCTACACCTTC
>TRBJ1-1|-|TRBV7-3|TRBD1
CASSLGTGEAFF
TGTGCCAGCAGCTTAGGGACAGGGGAAGCTTTCTTT
>TRBJ2-7|-|TRBV21-1|-
CASSKAVDTGASYEQYF
TGTGCCAGCAGCAAAGCGGTAGATACAGGGGCATCCTACGAGCAGTACTTC
>TRBJ2-2|-|TRBV6-5|TRBD2
CASRETSGATGELFF
TGTGCCAGCAGGGAGACTAGCGGGGCCACCGGGGAGCTGTTTTTT
>TRBJ2-6|-|TRBV6-5|-
CASSYSQLSGANVLTF
TGTGCCAGCAGTTACTCGCAGCTCTCTGGGGCCAACGTCCTGACTTTC
>TRBJ1-1|-|TRBV7-9|-
CASSPPTGGTEAFF
TGTGCCAGCAGCCCACCCACAGGAGGGACTGAAGCTTTCTTT
>TRBJ1-4|-|TRBV7-3|-
CASSLSGDTSEKLFF
TGTGCCAGCAGCTTATCCGGGGATACGAGCGAAAAACTGTTTTTT
>TRBJ1-2|-|TRBV2|TRBD1
CASSEDRGAYGYTF
TGTGCCAGCAGTGAGGACAGGGGGGCCTATGGCTACACCTTC
>TRBJ1-2|once|TRBV10-3|-
CAISESVGLGDYGYTF
TGTGCCATCAGTGAGTCGGTAGGGCTGGGGGATTATGGCTACACCTTC
>TRBJ1-3|-|TRBV9|-
CASSVEVGNTIYF
TGTGCCAGCAGCGTAGAGGTGGGAAACACCATATATTTT
>TRBJ1-1|-|TRBV29-1|TRBD1
CSVDRDRGAEAFF
TGCAGCGTCGACCGGGACAGGGGCGCTGAAGCTTTCTTT
>TRBJ1-5|-|TRBV7-9|-
CASSPGDLSNQPQHF
TGTGCCAGCAGCCCCGGTGATCTGAGCAATCAGCCCCAGCATTTT
>TRBJ1-4|-|TRBV4-1|TRBD1
CASSQGPRGQGKEKLFF
TGCGCCAGCAGCCAAGGACCCCGAGGACAGGGGAAGGAAAAACTGTTTTTT
>TRBJ2-3|-|TRBV5-5|-
CASSLRLSNTDTQYF
TGTGCCAGCAGCTTAAGACTTAGCAACACAGATACGCAGTATTTT
>TRBJ2-7|-|TRBV19|-
CASSEDRSYEQYF
TGTGCCAGTAGTGAAGACAGATCCTACGAGCAGTACTTC
>TRBJ2-2|once|TRBV6-5|TRBD1
CASSSRTGLAGELFF
TGTGCCAGCAGTTCCCGGACAGGGTTGGCCGGGGAGCTGTTTTTT
>TRBJ2-3|-|TRBV7-9|-
CASSLSLSTDTQYF
TGTGCCAGCAGCTTATCCCTCAGCACAGATACGCAGTATTTT
>TRBJ1-3|-|TRBV6-1|-
CASSERGLRNTIYF
TGTGCCAGCAGTGAAAGGGGACTACGAAACACCATATATTTT
>TRBJ2-1|-|TRBV7-7|-
CASSLHAGQNNEQFF
TGTGCCAGCAGCTTACACGCGGGACAGAACAATGAGCAGTTCTTC
>TRBJ2-3|-|TRBV6-5|-
CASSYEASNTQYF
TGTGCCAGCAGTTACGAGGCCTCGAACACGCAGTATTTT
>TRBJ1-4|-|TRBV5-5|-
CASSLLAAATNEKLFF
TGTGCCAGCAGCTTGCTGGCAGCCGCAACTAATGAAAAACTGTTTTTT
>TRBJ2-7|-|TRBV10-1|-
CASSGIAVSYEQYF
TGCGCCAGCAGTGGGATAGCGGTCTCCTACGAGCAGTACTTC
>TRBJ1-3|-|TRBV28|-
CASAYLDSGNTIYF
TGTGCCAGCGCCTACTTAGACTCTGGAAACACCATATATTTT
>TRBJ1-5|few|TRBV2|TRBD1
CASSLQGANQPQHF
TGTGCCAGCAGTCTACAGGGGGCCAATCAGCCCCAGCATTTT
>TRBJ1-1|-|TRBV7-3|-
CASSISAFF
TGTGCCAGCAGCATTTCTGCTTTCTTT
>TRBJ2-7|-|TRBV27|-
CASSTRGPYEQYF
TGTGCCAGCAGTACCCGGGGGCCCTACGAGCAGTACTTC
>TRBJ1-1|few|TRBV7-9|-
CASRHRVSVNTEAFF
TGTGCCAGCAGGCACAGGGTGAGTGTAAACACTGAAGCTTTCTTT
>TRBJ1-1|-|TRBV14|-
CASSQNTEAFF
TGTGCCAGCAGCCAGAACACTGAAGCTTTCTTT
>TRBJ1-3|-|TRBV2|-
CASSALGPWVSSGNTIYF
TGTGCCAGCAGTGCCCTGGGACCGTGGGTGAGCTCTGGAAACACCATATATTTT